Below, 14 T cell receptor beta chains from the same sample are listed, as sequenced in a study of vaccination effects on CD4 cells after COVID-19 (dated by TCRdb to between 2021 and 2023). Their antigens remain unidentified. To identify antigen-specific CD4+ T cell clonotypes by their expansion, the ViraFEST assay first stimulated PBMC with viral peptide pools and then applied TCR sequencing. After about 10 days of culture, CD4+ T cells were isolated with the EasySep CD4+ T cell isolation kit. Negative nucleocapsid antibody results before and after vaccination confirmed that the healthy vaccine recipients had no prior SARS-CoV-2 infection. Library preparation used the immunoSEQ multiplex PCR assay. TCRdb re-hosts the immuneACCESS table, in-frame sequences only. Its copies lack some clones; in the studies checked, an unresolved V gene accounts for under half of them, and the cause for the rest is not known. Present in this sample are 30,000 to 35,000 clones, around three quarters of which were seen just once. The leading ten clones occupy around 27% of the sample.

The source was CD4+ T cells from PBMCs cultured with HCoV-OC43 spike peptides, collected before COVID-19 vaccination. In light of the paper, this sample's cell subset or site label describes: HCoV-OC43 spike overlapping peptide pool stimulation. The source is a human donor who received a COVID-19 vaccine.

This chain connects TRBV4-3 to TRBJ2-6; D is possibly TRBD1 (5 bases). Germline values: CDR1 LGHNA, CDR2 YSLEER. The CDR3 covers 18 residues. V lost 0 bases and J lost 0, with 12 bases in between. The CDR3, as DNA: TGCGCCAGCAGCCAAGATACGACAGCATACTCTGGGGCCAACGTCCTGACTTTC. This sequence encodes CASSQDTTAYSGANVLTF.

CDR3 coding DNA: TGTGCCAGCAGCCCGACCAGCTCCTCCAGGGGTGGGGAGAGAACAACTGAAGCTTTCTTT. This codes for CASSPTSSSRGGERTTEAFF. V and J are TRBV7-8 and TRBJ1-1, with D tentatively TRBD1 (6 bases). Trimming took off 5 bases at V and 5 bases at J, with 33 bases between the two ends. The CDR3 contains 20 residues. The germline V gene has CDR1 SGHVS and CDR2 FQNEAQ.

The rearrangement joins TRBV3-1 (or the pseudogene TRBV3-2) to TRBJ2-1; possible D gene TRBD2, 6 bases. The V gene's germline CDR1 is LGHDT and CDR2 YNNKEL (reference sequence). The CDR3 covers 14 residues. V lost 0 bases to trimming and J lost 9 bases, with 12 bases between them. In DNA form, the CDR3 reads TGTGCCAGCAGCCAAGATCTTGGCGGGACTGAGCAGTTCTTC. Residues: CASSQDLGGTEQFF.

In this sample, this clone turned up once. V gene TRBV7-9 combines with J gene TRBJ1-3; D gene uncertain. V lost 5 bases and J lost 0, with 17 bases in between. Germline V gives CDR1 SEHNR, CDR2 FQNEAQ (reference sequence). The CDR3 sequence is 17 residues long. The CDR3: CASSLHAGLTSGNTIYF. CDR3 coding DNA: TGTGCCAGCAGCCTGCACGCCGGACTGACCTCTGGAAACACCATATATTTT.

V and J are TRBV19 and TRBJ2-7, with D possibly TRBD2 on 6 matching bases. V was cut by 5 bases and J by 11 bases, with 19 bases left in between. The CDR3 has 13 amino acids. The germline V gene encodes CDR1 LNHDA and CDR2 SQIVND (reference sequence). CDR3 DNA: TGTGCCAGTAGTCGGACTAAGGGCCCCCCGGAGTACTTC. Protein: CASSRTKGPPEYF.

This clone was found once. This chain links TRBV9 with TRBJ2-5; no definite D call. The germline V gene has CDR1 SGDLS and CDR2 YYNGEE. Trimming removed 4 bases from V and 3 bases from J, with 13 bases in between. CDR3 length: 14 amino acids. The CDR3 is CASSISGRKETQYF. In DNA form, the CDR3 reads TGTGCCAGCAGCATCTCCGGTAGAAAAGAGACCCAGTACTTC.

This chain links TRBV5-1 with TRBJ1-2; D perhaps matches TRBD1 (6 bases). V was shortened by 3 bases and J by 4 bases, with 16 bases between the two germline ends. CDR1 is SGHRS, CDR2 YFSETQ, per germline. This CDR3 spans 15 amino acids. CDR3 residues: CASSWGSGDGYGYTF. CDR3 sequence (DNA): TGCGCCAGCAGCTGGGGGTCAGGGGATGGCTATGGCTACACCTTC.

The chain has TRBV7-2 and TRBJ2-3, with D possibly matching TRBD1 (6 bases). Germline assignment: CDR1 SGHTA and CDR2 FQGNSA. The CDR3 is 12 residues long. V shed 5 bases and J shed 6 bases, with 9 bases lying between them. In DNA form, the CDR3 reads TGTGCCAGCAGCCCCCAGGGGGATACGCAGTATTTT. Translated: CASSPQGDTQYF.

This clone was detected only once. This chain joins TRBV30 and TRBJ1-2, with TRBD1 as a possible D gene (6 bases). The ends were cut back, 2 bases at V and 2 bases at J, with 9 bases in the middle. The CDR3 runs to 13 residues. The germline V gene has CDR1 GTSNPN and CDR2 SVGIG (reference sequence). The CDR3 DNA reads as TGTGCCTGGAGTAGGGGGGGCAACTATGGCTACACCTTC. Translated: CAWSRGGNYGYTF. Looking up the rest from reference TRBV30 and TRBJ1-2 gives the full variable domain: SQTIHQWPATLVQPVGSPLSLECTVEGTSNPNLYWYRQAAGRGLQLLFYSVGIGQISSEVPQNLSASRPQDRQFILSSKKLLLSDSGFYLCAWSRGGNYGYTFGSGTRLTVV.

The rearrangement joins TRBV10-3 to TRBJ2-1; maybe TRBD2 (6 bases). Germline CDR1 is ENHRY and CDR2 is SYGVKD. The CDR3 runs 14 residues. Deletions cut 4 bases from V and 4 bases from J, with 11 bases between. In nucleotides, the CDR3 is TGTGCCATCAGTGTGGCTAGCGCTTACAATGAGCAGTTCTTC. It translates to CAISVASAYNEQFF.

This clone was seen only once. The V gene is TRBV12-5, the J gene TRBJ2-7, with a possible D match to TRBD2 (6 bases). Trimming removed 6 bases at V and 4 bases at J, with 13 bases between. Germline-derived CDR1 and CDR2 are LGHNT and FRNRAP. This CDR3 is 13 amino acids long. CDR3: CASGPGLLYEQYF. CDR3 in DNA: TGTGCTAGTGGCCCGGGACTCCTGTACGAGCAGTACTTC. The variable domain in full, with the rest retrieved from reference TRBV12-5 and TRBJ2-7, is DARVTQTPRHKVTEMGQEVTMRCQPILGHNTVFWYRQTMMQGLELLAYFRNRAPLDDSGMPKDRFSAEMPDATLATLKIQPSEPRDSAVYFCASGPGLLYEQYFGPGTRLTVT.

The chain carries TRBV29-1 and TRBJ2-5; tentative D call: TRBD2 (5 bases). Germline V gene lookup returns CDR1 SQVTM and CDR2 ANQGSEA. Trimming removed 0 bases from V and 7 bases from J, with 15 bases in between. This CDR3 spans 14 amino acids. The CDR3 reads CSVEDYAPAGTQYF. The CDR3 nucleotides read TGCAGCGTTGAAGATTATGCCCCGGCGGGGACCCAGTACTTC.

This clone was seen only a few times. J is TRBJ1-1 and V is TRBV15; D is unresolved. The V end was cut by 0 bases, the J end by 5 bases, with 4 bases between. Germline-derived CDR1 and CDR2 are LNHNV and YYDKDF (reference sequence). The CDR3 length is 12 residues. The CDR3: CATSRDTTEAFF. The CDR3 coding sequence is TGTGCCACCAGCAGAGATACGACTGAAGCTTTCTTT.

Only a few counts were recorded for this clone. The chain is built from TRBV4-1 and TRBJ2-1, with D possibly matching TRBD2 (6 bases). Germline V gene lookup returns CDR1 MGHRA and CDR2 YSYEKL. The CDR3 covers 13 residues. The V end was cut by 0 bases, the J end by 8 bases, with 8 bases between. The CDR3 DNA sequence: TGCGCCAGCAGCCAAGAGGTAGCGGATGAGCAGTTCTTC. This sequence encodes CASSQEVADEQFF.